In this sample, the clone carrying this TCR beta chain turned up a few times. This CDR3 is built from 15 residues. Germline V lookup: CDR1 SGHTA, CDR2 FQGNSA. V gave up 5 bases and J gave up 5 bases; unmatched junction bases: 9. TCRdb itself ran the RT-PCR reads through MiXCR, one entry per CDR3 protein. The data show about 680,000 distinct CDR3 sequences, 13% to 15% seen once. The receptor's source is a female donor in good health, serving as a healthy control. The sample taken for sequencing was memory CD4+ T cells from blood. The chain recombines TRBV7-2 with TRBJ1-5; 7 nucleotides agree with TRBD1. The DNA of the CDR3 is TGTGCCAGCAGCCCGATTATGGGGACAGATCAGCCCCAGCATTTT. Translating gives CASSPIMGTDQPQHF.